This T cell receptor beta chain was sequenced for a study of T-cell memory formation after mild COVID-19. Whole-study context: In these data, TCR clusters were largely donor specific.

Libraries for TCRalpha and TCRbeta carried sample barcodes and unique molecular identifiers via 5'RACE. TCRdb redid the calling of the 5' RACE reads with MiXCR, one entry per CDR3 protein. Among about 110,000 distinct CDR3 sequences listed, 15% to 20% were seen once. Trimming removed 5 bases at V and 0 bases at J, with 10 bases between. Germline-derived CDR1 and CDR2 are MGHDK and SYGVNS. The CDR3 length is 15 residues. In regard to this clonotype: Its specificity is unknown.

General observations from the study: Several responding clones turned up in pre-infection memory, indicating that cross-reactive memory may have taken part. CM and EM subsets held most contracting CD4+ clones; EMRA held CD8+ ones.

The chain joins TRBV25-1 to TRBJ1-4; no firm D call. Input material: PBMCs or a T cell subset sorted from them (not recorded which). The TCR originated in a man between 18 and 35 years old who had mild COVID-19 (a few samples of this study predate the infection). Cell type and time point are not known. The CDR3 sequence: CASSSAIATNEKLFF. CDR3 DNA: TGTGCCAGCAGTAGCGCGATAGCAACTAATGAAAAACTGTTTTTT.